The 11 T cell receptor beta chains in this list originate from one sample, sequenced in a study of cytomegalovirus exposure and HLA in healthy donors. A multiplex PCR was run with 60 Vbeta primers and 13 Jbeta primers. TCRdb's table, derived via immunoSEQ multiplex PCR, lists solely in-frame clones and lacks some. The sample carries approximately 150,000 clones, more than 60% recorded once. The sample was PBMCs. The source is a woman aged 30 to 39 in good health and CMV-seropositive.

V and J are TRBV6-6 and TRBJ2-2; TRBD1 aligns across 7 bases. Trimming removed 10 bases from V and 0 bases from J; junction bases left unmatched: 5. This CDR3 comprises 14 residues. Germline V gene lookup returns CDR1 MNHNY and CDR2 SVGAGI (reference sequence). CDR3 sequence (DNA): TGTGCCACCCCGGGACAGCCGAACACCGGGGAGCTGTTTTTT. Protein product: CATPGQPNTGELFF.

This clone was seen only a few times. The chain combines TRBV5-1 with TRBJ2-1; 12 nucleotides line up with TRBD2. J was trimmed by 7 bases and V by 0 bases; bases with no gene match: 2. This CDR3 has 15 amino acids. Germline V gene sequence: CDR1 SGHRS, CDR2 YFSETQ. As DNA, the CDR3 is TGCGCCAGCAGCTTGGAAACTAGCGGGAGGAATGAGCAGTTCTTC. Encoded protein: CASSLETSGRNEQFF.

V is TRBV5-1 and J is TRBJ2-5, with D maybe TRBD1 (5 bases). The V and J ends lost 7 bases and 4 bases respectively, with 14 bases between them. Germline CDR1 reads SGHRS; CDR2 reads YFSETQ. This CDR3 is 13 amino acids long. The CDR3 spells CASSNDSGETQYF. DNA for the CDR3: TGCGCCAGCTCTAACGACAGTGGAGAGACCCAGTACTTC.

The chain combines TRBV6-5 with TRBJ1-2; D might be TRBD1 (5 bases). The ends were cut back, 1 base at V and 8 bases at J, with 11 bases in the middle. Germline V lookup: CDR1 MNHEY, CDR2 SVGAGI. This CDR3 has 13 residues. This chain's CDR3 is CASSYFGGGGYTF. CDR3 DNA sequence: TGTGCCAGCAGTTACTTCGGGGGAGGCGGCTACACCTTC.

The chain's CDR3 is CATTISLARNEQFF. CDR3 sequence (DNA): TGTGCCACCACGATCTCCCTAGCACGCAATGAGCAGTTCTTC. The rearrangement uses TRBV6-5 and TRBJ2-1, with D possibly TRBD2 on 5 matching bases. The CDR3 covers 14 residues. The germline V gene has CDR1 MNHEY and CDR2 SVGAGI. V was cut by 10 bases and J by 6 bases, with 19 bases left in between.

The chain carries TRBV11-1 and TRBJ2-1; 9 nucleotides line up with TRBD1. The CDR3 is made up of 15 amino acids. The V segment lost 4 bases and the J segment 4 bases; nucleotides outside the gene matches: 5. Germline-derived CDR1 and CDR2 are SGHAT and FQDESV (reference sequence). The CDR3 sequence: CASSYRDRAYNEQFF. The DNA of the CDR3 is TGTGCCAGCAGCTACCGGGACAGGGCTTACAATGAGCAGTTCTTC.

The chain combines TRBV1 with TRBJ2-1; the D segment call TRBD2 is taken from the table without a DNA check. TRBV1 counts as a pseudogene. This CDR3 is 17 amino acids long. The CDR3: CTSSQLAGGPRDNEQFF. The CDR3 coding sequence is TGCACCAGCAGCCAACTAGCGGGAGGGCCGAGAGACAATGAGCAGTTCTTC.

This clone was seen a handful of times. V gene TRBV7-6 combines with J gene TRBJ2-1; 7 positions agree with TRBD2. Trimming took 0 bases from V and 10 from J; bases not matched to a gene: 6. CDR3 length: 14 amino acids. Germline assignment: CDR1 SGHVS and CDR2 FNYEAQ. DNA of the CDR3: TGTGCCAGCAGCTTAGCGGGAGGGCCCCTGGAGCAGTTCTTC. It is translated as CASSLAGGPLEQFF.

V usage is TRBV6-5 and J usage is TRBJ2-7; 7 bases agree with TRBD1. CDR1 and CDR2 (germline): MNHEY, SVGAGI. After removal of 2 bases from V and 2 bases from J, the junction contained 6 bases not matched to a gene. This CDR3 has 15 amino acids. The CDR3 here is CASSYVPGQPYEQYF. The DNA of the CDR3 is TGTGCCAGCAGTTACGTCCCGGGACAGCCCTACGAGCAGTACTTC.

The chain uses TRBV28 and TRBJ1-3, with D unclear. The germline V gene encodes CDR1 MDHEN and CDR2 SYDVKM. Trimming removed 7 bases from V and 0 bases from J, with 4 bases in between. The CDR3 length is 12 residues. The DNA for the CDR3 is TGTGCCAGCAAGAGCTCTGGAAACACCATATATTTT. Translated: CASKSSGNTIYF.

This clone was seen only once. The J gene is TRBJ2-7, the V gene TRBV30, with TRBD1 matching over 11 bases. J gave up 4 bases and V 6 bases, and 2 bases lay outside the gene matches. The CDR3 contains 12 residues. Germline V gene lookup returns CDR1 GTSNPN and CDR2 SVGIG (reference sequence). For the CDR3, the DNA is TGTGCCTGTGGGACAGGGGGATACGAGCAGTACTTC. Its translation is CACGTGGYEQYF.